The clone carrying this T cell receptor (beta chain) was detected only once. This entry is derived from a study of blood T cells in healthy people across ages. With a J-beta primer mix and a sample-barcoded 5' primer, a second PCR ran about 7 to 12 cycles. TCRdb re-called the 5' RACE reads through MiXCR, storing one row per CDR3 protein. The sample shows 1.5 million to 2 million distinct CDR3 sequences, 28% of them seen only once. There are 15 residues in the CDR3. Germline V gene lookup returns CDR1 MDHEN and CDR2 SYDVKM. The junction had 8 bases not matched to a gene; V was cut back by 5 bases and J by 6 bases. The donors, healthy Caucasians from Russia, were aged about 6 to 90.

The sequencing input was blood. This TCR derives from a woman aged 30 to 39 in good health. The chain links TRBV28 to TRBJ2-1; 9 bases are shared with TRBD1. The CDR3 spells CASSRPGTGTNEQFF. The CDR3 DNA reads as TGTGCCAGCAGTCGCCCCGGGACAGGGACCAATGAGCAGTTCTTC.